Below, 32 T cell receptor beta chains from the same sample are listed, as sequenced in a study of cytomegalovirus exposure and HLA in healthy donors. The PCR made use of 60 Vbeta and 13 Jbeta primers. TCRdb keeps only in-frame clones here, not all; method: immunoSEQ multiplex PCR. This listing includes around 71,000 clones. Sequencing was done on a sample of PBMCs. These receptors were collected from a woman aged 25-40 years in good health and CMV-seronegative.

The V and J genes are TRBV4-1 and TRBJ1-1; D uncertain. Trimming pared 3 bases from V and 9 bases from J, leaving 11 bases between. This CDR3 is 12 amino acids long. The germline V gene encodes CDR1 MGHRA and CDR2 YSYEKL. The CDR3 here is CASSHDAEKAFF. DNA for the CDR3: TGCGCCAGCAGCCACGATGCGGAAAAAGCTTTCTTT.

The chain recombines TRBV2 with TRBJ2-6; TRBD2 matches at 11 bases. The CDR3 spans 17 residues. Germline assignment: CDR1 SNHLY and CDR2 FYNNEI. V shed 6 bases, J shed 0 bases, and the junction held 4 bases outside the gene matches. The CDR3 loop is CASSVAGGNSGANVLTF. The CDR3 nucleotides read TGTGCCAGCAGCGTAGCGGGGGGGAACTCTGGGGCCAACGTCCTGACTTTC.

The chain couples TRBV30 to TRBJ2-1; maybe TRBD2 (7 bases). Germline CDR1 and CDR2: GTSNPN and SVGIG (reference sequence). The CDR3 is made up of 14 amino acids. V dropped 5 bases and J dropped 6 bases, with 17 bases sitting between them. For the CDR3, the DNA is TGTGCCTGGGAATCGGGGGGCCGAGGCAATGAGCAGTTCTTC. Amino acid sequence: CAWESGGRGNEQFF.

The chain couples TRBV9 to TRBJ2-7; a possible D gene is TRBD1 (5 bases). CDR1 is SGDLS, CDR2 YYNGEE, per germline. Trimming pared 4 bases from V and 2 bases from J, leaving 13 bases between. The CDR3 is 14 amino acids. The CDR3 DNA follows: TGTGCCAGCAGCCCCCAGCAAGGGGCCTACGAGCAGTACTTC. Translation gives CASSPQQGAYEQYF.

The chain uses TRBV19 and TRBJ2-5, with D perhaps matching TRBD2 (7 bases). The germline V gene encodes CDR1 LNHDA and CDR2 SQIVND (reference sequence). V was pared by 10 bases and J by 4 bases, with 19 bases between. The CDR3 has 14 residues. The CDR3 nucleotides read TGTGCCACCGCAAGAAGGGGGAGGGGAGAGACCCAGTACTTC. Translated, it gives CATARRGRGETQYF.

The CDR3 loop reads CASSQEGGPGQPQHF. For the CDR3, the DNA is TGCGCCAGCAGCCAAGAGGGGGGTCCGGGTCAGCCCCAGCATTTT. This chain uses TRBV4-3 with TRBJ1-5, with a possible D match to TRBD1 (5 bases). Germline CDR1 LGHNA, CDR2 YSLEER. V was pared by 0 bases and J by 6 bases, with 12 bases between. This CDR3 region has 15 residues.

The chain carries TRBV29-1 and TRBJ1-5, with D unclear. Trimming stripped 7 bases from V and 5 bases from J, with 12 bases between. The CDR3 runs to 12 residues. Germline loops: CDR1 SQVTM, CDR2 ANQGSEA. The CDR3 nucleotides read TGCAGCGCCGGGTTTTGGGATCAGCCCCAGCATTTT. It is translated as CSAGFWDQPQHF. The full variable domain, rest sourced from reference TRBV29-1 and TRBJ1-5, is SAVISQKPSRDICQRGTSLTIQCQVDSQVTMMFWYRQQPGQSLTLIATANQGSEATYESGFVIDKFPISRPNLTFSTLTVSNMSPEDSSIYLCSAGFWDQPQHFGDGTRLSIL.

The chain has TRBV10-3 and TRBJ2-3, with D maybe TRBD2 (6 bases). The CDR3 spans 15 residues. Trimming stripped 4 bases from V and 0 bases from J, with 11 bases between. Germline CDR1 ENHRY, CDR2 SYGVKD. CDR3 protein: CAISGVAGSTDTQYF. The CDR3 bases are TGTGCCATCAGTGGGGTCGCGGGGAGCACAGATACGCAGTATTTT.

The CDR3 DNA is TGTGCCAGCCACGGACTAGTCGGTGAGCAGTTCTTC. Encoded protein: CASHGLVGEQFF. The chain combines TRBV5-8 with TRBJ2-1, with 7 bases that match TRBD2. Germline trimming cut 7 bases from V and 9 bases from J; bases unmatched to any gene: 7. Germline V gene data show CDR1 as SGHTS and CDR2 as YDEGEE. The CDR3 consists of 12 residues.

DNA of the CDR3: TGTGCCAGCAGTTACCCGGAAGGGACTAGCGGCAATGAGCAGTTCTTC. Translating gives CASSYPEGTSGNEQFF. The chain uses TRBV6-5 and TRBJ2-1; 11 nucleotides align to TRBD2. The V and J ends lost 2 bases and 6 bases, in that order; junction bases with no gene match: 6. The CDR3 is 16 amino acids. Per germline, CDR1 MNHEY and CDR2 SVGAGI.

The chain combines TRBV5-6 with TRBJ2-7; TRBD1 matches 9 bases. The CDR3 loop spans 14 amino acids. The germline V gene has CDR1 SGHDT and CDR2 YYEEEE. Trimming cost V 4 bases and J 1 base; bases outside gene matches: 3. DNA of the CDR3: TGTGCCAGCAGCCGGGACAGGGTTTCCTACGAGCAGTACTTC. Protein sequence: CASSRDRVSYEQYF.

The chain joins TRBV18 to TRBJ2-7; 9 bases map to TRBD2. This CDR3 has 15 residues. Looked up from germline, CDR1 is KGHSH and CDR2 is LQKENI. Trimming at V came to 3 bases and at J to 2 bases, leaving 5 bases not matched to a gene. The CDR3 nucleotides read TGTGCCAGCTCACCGTATAGCGGGGGCCCCTACGAGCAGTACTTC. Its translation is CASSPYSGGPYEQYF.

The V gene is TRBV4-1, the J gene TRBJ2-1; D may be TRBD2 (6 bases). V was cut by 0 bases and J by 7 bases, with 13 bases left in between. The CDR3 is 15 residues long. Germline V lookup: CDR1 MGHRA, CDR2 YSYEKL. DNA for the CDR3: TGCGCCAGCAGCCAAGAGGGACTCCTTGGGAATGAGCAGTTCTTC. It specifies CASSQEGLLGNEQFF.

DNA for the CDR3: TGTGCCAGCGGAGACAGGGGATACGTGGAGCAGTACTTC. The encoded protein is CASGDRGYVEQYF. The V and J genes are TRBV5-6 and TRBJ2-7, with 8 bases lining up with TRBD1. This CDR3 comprises 13 residues. The ends lost 7 bases at V and 7 bases at J; junction bases unmatched: 10. CDR1 and CDR2 from the germline V gene are SGHDT and YYEEEE.

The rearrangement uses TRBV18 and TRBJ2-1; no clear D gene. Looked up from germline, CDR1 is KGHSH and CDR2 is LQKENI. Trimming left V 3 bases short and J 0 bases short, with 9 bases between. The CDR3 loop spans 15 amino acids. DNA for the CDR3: TGTGCCAGCTCACCCTTAGTTGGCTCCTACAATGAGCAGTTCTTC. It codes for CASSPLVGSYNEQFF.

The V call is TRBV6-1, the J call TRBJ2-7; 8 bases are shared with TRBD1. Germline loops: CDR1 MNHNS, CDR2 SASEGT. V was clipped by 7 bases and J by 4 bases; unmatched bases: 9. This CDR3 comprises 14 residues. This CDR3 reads CASNRQGLKYEQYF. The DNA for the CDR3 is TGTGCCAGCAATCGACAGGGGCTAAAGTACGAGCAGTACTTC.

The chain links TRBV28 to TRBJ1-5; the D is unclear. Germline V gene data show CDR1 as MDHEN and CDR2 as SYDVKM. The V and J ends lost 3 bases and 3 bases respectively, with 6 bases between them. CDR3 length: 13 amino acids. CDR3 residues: CASSFTDNQPQHF. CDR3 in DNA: TGTGCCAGCAGTTTCACAGACAATCAGCCCCAGCATTTT.

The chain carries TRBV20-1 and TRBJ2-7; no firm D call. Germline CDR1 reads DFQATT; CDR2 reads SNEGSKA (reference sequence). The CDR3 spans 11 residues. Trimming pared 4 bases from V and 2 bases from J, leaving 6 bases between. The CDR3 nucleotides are TGCAGTGCTACCCAAACCTACGAGCAGTACTTC. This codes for CSATQTYEQYF.

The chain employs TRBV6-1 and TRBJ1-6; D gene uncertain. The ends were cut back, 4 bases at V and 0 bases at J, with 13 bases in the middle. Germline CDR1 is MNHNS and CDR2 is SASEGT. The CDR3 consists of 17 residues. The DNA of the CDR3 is TGTGCCAGCAGTGGAACGGTTGCGAGCTCCTATAATTCACCCCTCCACTTT. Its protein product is CASSGTVASSYNSPLHF.

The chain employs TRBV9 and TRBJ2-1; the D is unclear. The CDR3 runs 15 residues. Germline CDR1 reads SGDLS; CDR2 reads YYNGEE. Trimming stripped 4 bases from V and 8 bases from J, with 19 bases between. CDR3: CASSPRSLNGYEQFF. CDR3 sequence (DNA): TGTGCCAGCAGCCCTCGGTCCCTAAACGGGTATGAGCAGTTCTTC.

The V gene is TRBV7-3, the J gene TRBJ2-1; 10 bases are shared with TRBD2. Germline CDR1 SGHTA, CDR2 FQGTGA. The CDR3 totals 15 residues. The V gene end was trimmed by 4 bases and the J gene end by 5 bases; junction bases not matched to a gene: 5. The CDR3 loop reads CASSSSSGGNNEQFF. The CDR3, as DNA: TGTGCCAGCAGCTCCTCTAGCGGGGGAAACAATGAGCAGTTCTTC.

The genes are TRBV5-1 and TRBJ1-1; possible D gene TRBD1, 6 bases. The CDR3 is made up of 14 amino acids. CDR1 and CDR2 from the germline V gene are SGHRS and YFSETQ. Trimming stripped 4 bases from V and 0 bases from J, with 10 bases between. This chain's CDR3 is CASSLGALNTEAFF. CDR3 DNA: TGCGCCAGCAGCCTGGGGGCACTGAACACTGAAGCTTTCTTT.

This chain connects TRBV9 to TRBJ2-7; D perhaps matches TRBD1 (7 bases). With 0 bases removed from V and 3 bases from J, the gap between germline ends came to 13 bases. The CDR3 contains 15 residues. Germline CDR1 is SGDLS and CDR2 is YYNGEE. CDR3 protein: CASSVDGGTDYEQYF. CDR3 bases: TGTGCCAGCAGCGTAGATGGGGGGACAGACTACGAGCAGTACTTC. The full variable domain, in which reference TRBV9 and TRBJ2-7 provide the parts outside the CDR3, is DSGVTQTPKHLITATGQRVTLRCSPRSGDLSVYWYQQSLDQGLQFLIQYYNGEERAKGNILERFSAQQFPDLHSELNLSSLELGDSALYFCASSVDGGTDYEQYFGPGTRLTVT.

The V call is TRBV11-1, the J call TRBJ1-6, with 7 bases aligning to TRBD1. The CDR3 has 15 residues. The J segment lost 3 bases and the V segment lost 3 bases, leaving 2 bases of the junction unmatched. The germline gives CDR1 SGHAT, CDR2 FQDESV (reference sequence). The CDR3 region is CASSFRQGYNSPLHF. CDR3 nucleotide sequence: TGTGCCAGCAGCTTCCGACAGGGCTATAATTCACCCCTCCACTTT.

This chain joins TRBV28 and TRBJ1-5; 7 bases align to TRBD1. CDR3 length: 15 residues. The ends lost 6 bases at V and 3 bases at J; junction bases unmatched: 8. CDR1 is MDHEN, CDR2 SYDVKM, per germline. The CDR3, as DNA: TGTGCCAGCAGGGGCGGGACAGTTCTCAATCAGCCCCAGCATTTT. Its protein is CASRGGTVLNQPQHF. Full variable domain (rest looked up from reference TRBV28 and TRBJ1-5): DVKVTQSSRYLVKRTGEKVFLECVQDMDHENMFWYRQDPGLGLRLIYFSYDVKMKEKGDIPEGYSVSREKKERFSLILESASTNQTSMYLCASRGGTVLNQPQHFGDGTRLSIL.

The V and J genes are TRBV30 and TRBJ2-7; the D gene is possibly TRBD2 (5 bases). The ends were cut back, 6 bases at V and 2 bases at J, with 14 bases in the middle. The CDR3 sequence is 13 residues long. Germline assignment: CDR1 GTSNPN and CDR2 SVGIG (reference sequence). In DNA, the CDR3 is TGTGCCTGCCGGTTCGGGGTTGCCTACGAGCAGTACTTC. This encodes CACRFGVAYEQYF. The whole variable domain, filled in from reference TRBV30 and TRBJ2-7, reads SQTIHQWPATLVQPVGSPLSLECTVEGTSNPNLYWYRQAAGRGLQLLFYSVGIGQISSEVPQNLSASRPQDRQFILSSKKLLLSDSGFYLCACRFGVAYEQYFGPGTRLTVT.

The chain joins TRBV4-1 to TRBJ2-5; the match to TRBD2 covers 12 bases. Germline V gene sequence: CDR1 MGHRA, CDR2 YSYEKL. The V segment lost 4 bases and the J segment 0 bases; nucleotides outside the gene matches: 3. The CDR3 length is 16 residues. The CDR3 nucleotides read TGCGCCAGCAGCCTACGACTAGCGGGGGACCAAGAGACCCAGTACTTC. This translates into CASSLRLAGDQETQYF.

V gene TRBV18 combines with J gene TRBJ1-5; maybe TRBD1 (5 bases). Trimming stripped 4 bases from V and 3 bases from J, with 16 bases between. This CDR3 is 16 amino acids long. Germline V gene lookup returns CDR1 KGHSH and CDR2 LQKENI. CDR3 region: CASSRTNAVNNQPQHF. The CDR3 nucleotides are TGTGCCAGCTCACGGACAAACGCGGTTAACAATCAGCCCCAGCATTTT.

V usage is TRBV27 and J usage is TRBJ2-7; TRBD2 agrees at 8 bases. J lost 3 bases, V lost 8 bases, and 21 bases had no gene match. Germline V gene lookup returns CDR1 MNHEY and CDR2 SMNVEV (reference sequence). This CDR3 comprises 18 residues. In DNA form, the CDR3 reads TGTGCCAGCGGCATGGGGGGTCATGTTGGGACTAGGATCTACGAGCAGTACTTC. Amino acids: CASGMGGHVGTRIYEQYF.

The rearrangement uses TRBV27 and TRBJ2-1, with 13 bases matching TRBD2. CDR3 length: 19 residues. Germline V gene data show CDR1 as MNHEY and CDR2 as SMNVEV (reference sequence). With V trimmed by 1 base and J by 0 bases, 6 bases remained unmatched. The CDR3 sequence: CASSLLWTSGSPSYNEQFF. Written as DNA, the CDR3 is TGTGCCAGCAGTTTATTATGGACTAGCGGGAGCCCCTCCTACAATGAGCAGTTCTTC.

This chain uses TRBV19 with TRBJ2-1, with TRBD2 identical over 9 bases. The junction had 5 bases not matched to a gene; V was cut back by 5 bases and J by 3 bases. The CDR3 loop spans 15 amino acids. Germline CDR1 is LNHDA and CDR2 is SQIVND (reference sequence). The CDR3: CASSGSGRVYNEQFF. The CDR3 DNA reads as TGTGCCAGTAGTGGTAGCGGGAGAGTCTACAATGAGCAGTTCTTC.

CDR3 sequence (DNA): TGTGCCAGCTCGCCGACTAGCGGGGAAGGTGAGCAGTACTTC. Protein product: CASSPTSGEGEQYF. The genes are TRBV18 and TRBJ2-7, with 11 bases aligning to TRBD2. The V and J ends lost 6 bases and 7 bases, in that order; junction bases with no gene match: 8. Germline loops: CDR1 KGHSH, CDR2 LQKENI. The CDR3 totals 14 residues.